This is a list of T cell receptor beta chains from one sample in a study of control samples from healthy donors and cancer patients. The assay was immunoSEQ multiplex PCR, and TCRdb's table has in-frame clones only and misses some. The sample lists roughly 51,000 clones, around 90% seen once, with 1.6% in the top ten. Sequenced: PBMCs. The receptor source for this set is a middle-aged man with colorectal cancer. The CDR3 runs from the conserved cysteine through the conserved F or W. D genes are given only for firm matches.

v_gene,j_gene,len,d_gene,CDR3aa,CDR3nt
TRBV18,TRBJ2-7,13,NA,CASSLGADYEQYF,TGTGCCAGCTCACTCGGGGCAGACTACGAGCAGTACTTC
TRBV13,TRBJ2-3,17,NA,CASSPRGSLGGTDTQYF,TGTGCCAGCAGCCCCCGCGGCAGCTTAGGGGGCACAGATACGCAGTATTTT
TRBV7-8,TRBJ1-5,15,TRBD1,CASRLTPDRDQPQHF,TGTGCCAGCAGGCTTACTCCCGACAGGGATCAGCCCCAGCATTTT
TRBV2,TRBJ2-7,13,TRBD1,CASRLQGTYEQYF,TGTGCCAGCCGTCTACAGGGGACCTACGAGCAGTACTTC
TRBV10-3,TRBJ2-7,14,NA,CAISTLDSSYEQYF,TGTGCCATCAGTACTTTAGACAGTTCCTACGAGCAGTACTTC
TRBV7-8,TRBJ2-4,14,NA,CASSLGGPQNIQYF,TGTGCCAGCAGCCTGGGGGGGCCCCAAAACATTCAGTACTTC
TRBV6-5,TRBJ2-7,14,TRBD2,CASSPSGSSYEQYF,TGTGCCAGCAGCCCAAGCGGGAGCTCCTACGAGCAGTACTTC
TRBV6-5,TRBJ2-2,15,NA,CASGAGRISTGELFF,TGTGCCAGCGGAGCCGGAAGGATTAGCACCGGGGAGCTGTTTTTT
TRBV7-8,TRBJ2-1,15,TRBD2,CASSFGGRSSSEQFF,TGTGCCAGCAGCTTTGGCGGGAGATCATCTAGTGAGCAGTTCTTC
TRBV27,TRBJ1-5,15,NA,CASSQGIWGNQPQHF,TGTGCCAGCAGTCAGGGGATCTGGGGCAATCAGCCCCAGCATTTT